This TCR beta chain came from a study of blood T cell repertoires in COVID-19. Study-level information: Sites in the United States, Italy and Spain provided acute and convalescent COVID-19 samples.

Germline V lookup: CDR1 MDHEN, CDR2 SYDVKM. The germline V and J ends were trimmed by 6 bases and 4 bases, with 15 bases remaining between them. CDR3 size: 15 residues. Produced via immunoSEQ multiplex PCR; TCRdb's table is partial and in-frame only. The profile shows some 270,000 clones, about 86% of them singletons. The chain joins TRBV28 to TRBJ2-2; TRBD1 might be the D (5 bases). The material sequenced was peripheral blood. The TCR originated in a person between 65 and 79 years old with COVID-19, enrolled during active disease. The CDR3: CASRSTGHRTGELFF. CDR3 bases: TGTGCCAGCAGGTCCACAGGACACCGCACCGGGGAGCTGTTTTTT. The variable domain in full, completed from reference TRBV28 and TRBJ2-2, reads DVKVTQSSRYLVKRTGEKVFLECVQDMDHENMFWYRQDPGLGLRLIYFSYDVKMKEKGDIPEGYSVSREKKERFSLILESASTNQTSMYLCASRSTGHRTGELFFGEGSRLTVL.